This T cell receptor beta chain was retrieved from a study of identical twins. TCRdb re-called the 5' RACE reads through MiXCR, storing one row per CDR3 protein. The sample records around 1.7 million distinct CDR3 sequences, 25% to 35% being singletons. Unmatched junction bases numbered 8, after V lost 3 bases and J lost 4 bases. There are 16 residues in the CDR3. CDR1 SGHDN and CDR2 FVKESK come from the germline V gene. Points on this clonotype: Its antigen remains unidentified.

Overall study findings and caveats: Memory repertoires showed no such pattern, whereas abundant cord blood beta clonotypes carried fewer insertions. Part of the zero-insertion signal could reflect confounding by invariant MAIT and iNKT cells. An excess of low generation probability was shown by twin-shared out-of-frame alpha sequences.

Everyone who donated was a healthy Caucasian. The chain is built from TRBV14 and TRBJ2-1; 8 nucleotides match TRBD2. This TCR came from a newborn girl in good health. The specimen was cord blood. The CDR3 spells CASSHLRRGGYNEQFF. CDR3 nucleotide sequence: TGTGCCAGCAGCCACTTAAGACGGGGGGGATACAATGAGCAGTTCTTC. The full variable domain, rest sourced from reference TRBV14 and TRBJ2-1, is EAGVTQFPSHSVIEKGQTVTLRCDPISGHDNLYWYRRVMGKEIKFLLHFVKESKQDESGMPNNRFLAERTGGTYSTLKVQPAELEDSGVYFCASSHLRRGGYNEQFFGPGTRLTVL.